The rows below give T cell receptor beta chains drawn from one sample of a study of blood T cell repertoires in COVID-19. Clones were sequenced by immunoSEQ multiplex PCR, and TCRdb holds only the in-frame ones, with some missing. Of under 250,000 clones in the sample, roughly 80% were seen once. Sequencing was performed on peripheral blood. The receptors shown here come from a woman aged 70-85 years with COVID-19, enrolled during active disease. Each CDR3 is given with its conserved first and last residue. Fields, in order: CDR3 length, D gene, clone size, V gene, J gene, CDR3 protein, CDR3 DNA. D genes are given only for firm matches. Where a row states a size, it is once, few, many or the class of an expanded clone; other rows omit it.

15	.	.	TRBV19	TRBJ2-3	CASSIGGARVDTQYF	TGTGCCAGTAGTATAGGGGGAGCGAGGGTGGATACGCAGTATTTT
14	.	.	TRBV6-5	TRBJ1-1	CASSRAGGFTEAFF	TGTGCCAGCAGTCGAGCGGGGGGGTTCACTGAAGCTTTCTTT
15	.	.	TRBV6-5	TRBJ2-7	CASSSRTGNLYEQYF	TGTGCCAGCAGTTCTCGGACGGGGAACCTCTACGAGCAGTACTTC
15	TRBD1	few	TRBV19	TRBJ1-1	CASSMTGGGNTEAFF	TGTGCCAGTAGTATGACAGGGGGCGGGAACACTGAAGCTTTCTTT
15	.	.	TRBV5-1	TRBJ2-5	CASSPEMGGRETQYF	TGCGCCAGCAGCCCGGAGATGGGAGGACGGGAGACCCAGTACTTC
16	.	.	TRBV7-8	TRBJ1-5	CASSLAVAKPNQPQHF	TGTGCCAGCAGCTTAGCAGTTGCGAAACCCAATCAGCCCCAGCATTTT
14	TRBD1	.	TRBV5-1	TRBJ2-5	CASSPGTGKETQYF	TGCGCCAGCAGCCCCGGGACAGGGAAAGAGACCCAGTACTTC
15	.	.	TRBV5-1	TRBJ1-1	CASSLGTGMRAEAFF	TGCGCCAGCAGCTTAGGAACGGGGATGAGGGCTGAAGCTTTCTTT
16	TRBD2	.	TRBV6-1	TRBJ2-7	CASSEIAGGPSYEQYF	TGTGCCAGCAGTGAAATAGCGGGAGGGCCCTCCTACGAGCAGTACTTC
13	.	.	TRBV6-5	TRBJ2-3	CASGQTNTDTQYF	TGTGCCAGCGGACAGACCAACACAGATACGCAGTATTTT
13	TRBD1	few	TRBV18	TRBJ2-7	CASCDRDGYEQYF	TGTGCCAGCTGCGACAGGGACGGCTACGAGCAGTACTTC
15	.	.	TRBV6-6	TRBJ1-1	CASSQYEGGNTEAFF	TGTGCCAGCAGTCAATATGAAGGGGGGAACACTGAAGCTTTCTTT
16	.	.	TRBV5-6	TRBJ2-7	CASSLFVGGPRYEQYF	TGTGCCAGCAGCTTGTTCGTGGGGGGGCCACGCTACGAGCAGTACTTC
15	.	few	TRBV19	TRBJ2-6	CASSIGSSGANVLTF	TGTGCCAGTAGTATAGGGAGCTCTGGGGCCAACGTCCTGACTTTC
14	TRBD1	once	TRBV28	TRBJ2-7	CASSSGGAVREQYF	TGTGCCAGCAGTTCAGGGGGCGCAGTTCGCGAGCAGTACTTC
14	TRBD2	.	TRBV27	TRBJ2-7	CASRGSGRAYEQYF	TGTGCCAGCAGGGGTAGCGGGAGGGCCTACGAGCAGTACTTC
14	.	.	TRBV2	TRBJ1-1	CATLPGTWGTEAFF	TGTGCCACCCTTCCGGGAACGTGGGGCACTGAAGCTTTCTTT
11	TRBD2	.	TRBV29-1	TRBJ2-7	CSVESGGEQYF	TGCAGCGTTGAGTCGGGGGGGGAGCAGTACTTC
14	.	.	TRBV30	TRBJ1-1	CAWSVAGGRTEAFF	TGTGCCTGGAGTGTCGCGGGGGGTCGGACTGAAGCTTTCTTT
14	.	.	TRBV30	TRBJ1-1	CAWSPLRGNTEAFF	TGTGCCTGGAGTCCTCTCCGAGGGAACACTGAAGCTTTCTTT
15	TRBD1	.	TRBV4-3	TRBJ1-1	CASSQAIAAGGLAFF	TGCGCCAGCAGCCAAGCGATTGCGGCAGGGGGCTTAGCTTTCTTT
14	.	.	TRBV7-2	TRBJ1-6	CASSLGRNNSPLHF	TGTGCCAGCAGCTTAGGCAGGAACAATTCACCCCTCCACTTT
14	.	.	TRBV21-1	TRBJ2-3	CASSRAGLGDTQYF	TGTGCCAGCAGCCGTGCAGGGTTAGGTGATACGCAGTATTTT
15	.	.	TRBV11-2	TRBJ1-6	CASSLDLAGASPLHF	TGTGCCAGCAGCTTAGATCTCGCAGGCGCATCACCCCTCCACTTT
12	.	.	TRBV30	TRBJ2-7	CAWSQASGEQYF	TGTGCCTGGAGTCAAGCGAGCGGCGAGCAGTACTTC
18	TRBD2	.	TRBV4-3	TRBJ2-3	CASSQDLVSGTSTDTQYF	TGCGCCAGCAGCCAAGATCTGGTTAGCGGGACCAGCACAGATACGCAGTATTTT
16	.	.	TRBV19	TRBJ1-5	CASRNSPGTSNQPQHF	TGTGCCAGTAGGAATTCCCCGGGAACAAGCAATCAGCCCCAGCATTTT
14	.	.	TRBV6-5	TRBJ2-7	CASLRGSAYYEQYF	TGTGCCAGCCTCAGGGGAAGCGCCTACTACGAGCAGTACTTC
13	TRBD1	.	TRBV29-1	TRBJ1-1	CSATGQLNTEAFF	TGCAGCGCCACGGGACAGCTGAACACTGAAGCTTTCTTT
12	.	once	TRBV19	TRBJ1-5	CASNRGGTPQHF	TGTGCCAGTAACCGCGGGGGAACGCCCCAGCATTTT
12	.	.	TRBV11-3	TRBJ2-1	CASSLIGDKQFF	TGTGCCAGCAGCCTCATAGGGGACAAGCAGTTCTTC
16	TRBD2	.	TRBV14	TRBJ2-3	CASSRRTSGRTDTQYF	TGTGCCAGCAGCCGTAGGACTAGCGGGAGGACAGATACGCAGTATTTT
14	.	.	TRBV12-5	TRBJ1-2	CASGLPGRSHGYTF	TGTGCTAGTGGTTTGCCCGGTCGGAGCCATGGCTACACCTTC
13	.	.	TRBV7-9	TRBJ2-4	CASSFLAKNIQYF	TGTGCCAGCAGCTTCTTGGCCAAAAACATTCAGTACTTC
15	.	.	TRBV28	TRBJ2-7	CASIGGLSSSYEQYF	TGTGCCAGCATAGGCGGGCTCTCTTCCTCCTACGAGCAGTACTTC
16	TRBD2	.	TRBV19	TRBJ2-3	CASTKTSGRVTDTQYF	TGTGCCAGTACCAAGACTAGCGGGAGAGTCACAGATACGCAGTATTTT
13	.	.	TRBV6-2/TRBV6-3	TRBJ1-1	CASSYSKGSGGNF	TGTGCCAGCAGTTACTCGAAAGGTAGTGGCGGTAACTTT
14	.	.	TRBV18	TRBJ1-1	CASSRTVANTEAFF	TGTGCCAGCTCCAGGACAGTTGCGAACACTGAAGCTTTCTTT
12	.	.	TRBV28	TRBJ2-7	CASTEGPGEQYF	TGTGCCAGCACGGAGGGGCCGGGGGAGCAGTACTTC
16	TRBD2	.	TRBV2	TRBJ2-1	CANTLGGGSSYNEQFF	TGTGCCAACACCCTCGGGGGGGGAAGCTCCTACAATGAGCAGTTCTTC
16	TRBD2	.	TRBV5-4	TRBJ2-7	CASSLEMAGEGYEQYF	TGTGCCAGCAGCTTGGAAATGGCGGGAGAGGGCTACGAGCAGTACTTC
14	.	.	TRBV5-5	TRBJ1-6	CASSLSGPESPLHF	TGTGCCAGCAGCTTGTCAGGGCCCGAGTCACCCCTCCACTTT
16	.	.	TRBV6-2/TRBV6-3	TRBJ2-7	CASSSPAGAFGYEQYF	TGTGCCAGCAGCTCTCCTGCAGGGGCTTTTGGCTACGAGCAGTACTTC
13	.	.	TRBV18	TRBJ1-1	CASSPGRGDSAFF	TGTGCCAGCTCACCAGGTCGGGGGGATTCGGCTTTCTTT
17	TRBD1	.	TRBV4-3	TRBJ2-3	CASSQVVTGGKGDTQYF	TGCGCCAGCAGCCAAGTAGTCACAGGGGGAAAGGGGGATACGCAGTATTTT
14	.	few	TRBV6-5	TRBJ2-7	CASRRLIRSYEQYF	TGTGCCAGCAGACGACTAATCCGATCCTACGAGCAGTACTTC
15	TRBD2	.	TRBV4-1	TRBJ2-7	CASSQDIRLAGVQYF	TGCGCCAGCAGCCAAGATATTAGACTAGCGGGAGTACAGTACTTC
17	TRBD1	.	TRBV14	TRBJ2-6	CASSRQGALPGANVLTF	TGTGCCAGCAGTCGACAGGGGGCGCTTCCTGGGGCCAACGTCCTGACTTTC
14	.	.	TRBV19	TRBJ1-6	CASSMSTANSPLHF	TGTGCCAGTAGTATGTCGACAGCCAATTCACCCCTCCACTTT
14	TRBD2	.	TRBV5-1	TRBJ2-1	CASSFGTRDNEQFF	TGCGCCAGCAGCTTTGGGACTAGGGACAATGAGCAGTTCTTC
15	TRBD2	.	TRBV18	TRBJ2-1	CASSPREGALNEQFF	TGTGCCAGCTCACCTAGGGAGGGCGCGCTCAATGAGCAGTTCTTC
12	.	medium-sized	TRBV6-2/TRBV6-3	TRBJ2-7	CASSYSRTEQYF	TGTGCCAGCAGTTACTCGAGGACAGAGCAGTACTTC
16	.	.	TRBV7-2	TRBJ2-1	CASSPEGLASYNEQFF	TGTGCCAGCAGCCCGGAGGGGCTAGCATCCTACAATGAGCAGTTCTTC
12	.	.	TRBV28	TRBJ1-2	CASSYPGTGYTF	TGTGCCAGCAGTTACCCGGGAACAGGCTACACCTTC
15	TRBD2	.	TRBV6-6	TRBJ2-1	CASSSGTSPYNEQFF	TGTGCCAGCAGCAGCGGGACTAGCCCCTACAATGAGCAGTTCTTC
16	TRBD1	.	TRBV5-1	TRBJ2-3	CASSSKGGQGTDTQYF	TGCGCCAGCAGCTCAAAGGGGGGACAGGGAACAGATACGCAGTATTTT
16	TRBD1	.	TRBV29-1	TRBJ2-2	CSAQPGTGRSTGELFF	TGCAGCGCCCAACCTGGGACAGGGAGGAGCACCGGGGAGCTGTTTTTT
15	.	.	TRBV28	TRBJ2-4	CASSVGAVVTDIQYF	TGTGCCAGCAGTGTCGGTGCCGTGGTTACAGACATTCAGTACTTC
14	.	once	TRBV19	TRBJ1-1	CASSGHGLNTEAFF	TGTGCCAGTAGTGGACACGGATTGAACACTGAAGCTTTCTTT
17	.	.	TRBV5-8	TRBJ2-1	CASSLAVLAALYNEQFF	TGTGCCAGCAGCTTGGCAGTCTTAGCGGCGCTTTACAATGAGCAGTTCTTC